This T cell receptor (beta chain) stems from a study of radiotherapy plus CTLA-4 blockade in lung cancer listed by TCRdb under 2018. Describing the broader study: Among the enrolled patients, under 20% had an objective response, and about 31% reached disease control.

Deletion took 3 bases off V and 3 bases off J, with a span of 11 bases between the germline ends. From cysteine to phenylalanine, the CDR3 is 14 amino acids long. Just the 42-base CDR3 DNA is kept, in frame starting at base 1. From a lookup of the germline V gene, CDR1 and CDR2 are MDHEN and SYDVKM. Libraries came from the immunoSEQ multiplex PCR assay. Sourced from immuneACCESS, this table was stored by TCRdb with only in-frame sequences that have V and J called. A share of the clones is absent; for the studies checked, an unresolved V gene accounts for under half, and the remainder has no known explanation. The sample records 100,000 or so clones, around 83% of which are singletons. The ten largest clones take up about 25% of the sample. Points on this clone: Its cognate antigen has yet to be identified. Nothing much larger sits one base from this clone, and base qualities are not available.

Focal radiation therapy combined with CTLA-4 blockade (ipilimumab) was tested in patients with chemo-refractory metastatic non-small-cell lung cancer. Broad study findings and their caveats: TCR clones derived from tumors expanded in peripheral blood after treatment with radiotherapy and ipilimumab. Early dynamic changes in blood T cell clones, together with increased serum interferon-beta after radiation, were reported as the strongest predictors of response.

Sequenced here: peripheral blood, sampled from a patient treated with radiotherapy plus ipilimumab. The V and J genes are TRBV28 and TRBJ1-2, with TRBD1 perhaps the D gene, on 6 matching bases. The receptor was isolated from a human donor with non-small cell lung cancer that progressed on radiotherapy plus ipilimumab. The CDR3 loop reads CASSFPQGYYGYTF. Read as DNA, the sequence is TGTGCCAGCAGTTTTCCGCAGGGGTACTATGGCTACACCTTC.